One and the same sample provided the 25 T cell receptor beta chains below, sequenced in a study of cytomegalovirus exposure and HLA in healthy donors. It was with 60 Vbeta and 13 Jbeta primers that the PCR ran. Profiled with immunoSEQ multiplex PCR; TCRdb holds only in-frame clones, not every one. The sample records around 130,000 clones, approximately 80% being singletons. Sequencing was done on a sample of PBMCs. These receptors came from a man aged 40-50 years in good health and CMV-seronegative.

The CDR3 coding sequence is TGCGCCAGCAGCTCTTCGGCAGGGGGCGGAAACTACGAGCAGTACTTC. Translation: CASSSSAGGGNYEQYF. This chain joins TRBV4-3 and TRBJ2-7, with TRBD1 matching over 8 bases. Losses at the gene ends were 5 bases for V and 3 bases for J; bases not matched to a gene: 12. The CDR3 extends over 16 amino acids. The germline CDR1 and CDR2 sequences are LGHNA and YSLEER.

The rearrangement links TRBV5-4 to TRBJ2-1; 7 nucleotides align to TRBD2. Trimming took 4 bases from V and 8 from J; bases not matched to a gene: 15. Germline V gives CDR1 SGHNT, CDR2 YYREEE (reference sequence). This CDR3 region has 16 residues. The CDR3 protein is CASSPGGGRAGHEQFF. In DNA, the CDR3 is TGTGCCAGCAGCCCCGGGGGAGGGAGGGCCGGCCATGAGCAGTTCTTC.

About this clone: The same CDR3 is also encoded by other DNA sequences in this sample. The chain couples TRBV5-1 to TRBJ2-3; maybe TRBD2 (5 bases). This CDR3 has 14 residues. Germline loops: CDR1 SGHRS, CDR2 YFSETQ. V dropped 0 bases and J dropped 0 bases, with 5 bases sitting between them. The CDR3: CASSLGTSTDTQYF. DNA for the CDR3: TGCGCCAGCAGCTTGGGGACTAGCACAGATACGCAGTATTTT.

This clone was recorded only once. The chain combines TRBV7-9 with TRBJ1-5; D is ambiguous. CDR3 length: 13 residues. Germline CDR1 is SEHNR and CDR2 is FQNEAQ (reference sequence). Trimming took 1 base from V and 7 from J, leaving 8 bases between them. CDR3 loop: CASSLVGEQPQHF. The CDR3, as DNA: TGTGCCAGCAGCTTAGTTGGGGAGCAGCCCCAGCATTTT.

This chain links TRBV28 with TRBJ2-3; TRBD2 agrees at 11 bases. J was trimmed by 2 bases and V by 3 bases; bases with no gene match: 4. This CDR3 comprises 16 residues. CDR1 and CDR2 (germline): MDHEN, SYDVKM. The CDR3, as DNA: TGTGCCAGCAGTTTTCCTAGCGGGGGGCCCACAGATACGCAGTATTTT. Its translation is CASSFPSGGPTDTQYF.

The chain employs TRBV10-1 and TRBJ2-1; 12 bases map to TRBD2. J lost 7 bases, V lost 6 bases, and 22 bases had no gene match. From germline, CDR1 is WNHNN and CDR2 SYGVQD (reference sequence). This CDR3 is 20 amino acids long. Written as DNA, the CDR3 is TGCGCCAGCAGGGAAGTTCAACGTCGGACTAGCGGGAATGGTAGTAATGAGCAGTTCTTC. Translated: CASREVQRRTSGNGSNEQFF.

The chain couples TRBV2 to TRBJ1-5; D not resolved. V was cut by 3 bases and J by 1 base, with 7 bases left in between. Germline CDR1 reads SNHLY; CDR2 reads FYNNEI. This CDR3 has 14 residues. The DNA of the CDR3 is TGTGCCAGCAGTGACTGGCAGAGCAATCAGCCCCAGCATTTT. Amino acid sequence: CASSDWQSNQPQHF.

This sequence joins TRBV28 and TRBJ2-6; 7 nucleotides line up with TRBD1. This CDR3 has 15 amino acids. From germline, CDR1 is MDHEN and CDR2 SYDVKM. The J segment lost 5 bases and the V segment lost 5 bases, leaving 6 bases of the junction unmatched. Here the CDR3 reads CASSLDRVRANVLTF. The CDR3 DNA sequence: TGTGCCAGCAGTCTCGACAGGGTTAGGGCCAACGTCCTGACTTTC.

Note on this clone: One end of the junction fails to match germline, which may point to a read error. This sample also contains other DNA sequences that code for the same CDR3. The chain couples TRBV30 to TRBJ1-1; a possible D gene is TRBD1 (6 bases). Germline V lookup: CDR1 GTSNPN, CDR2 SVGIG (reference sequence). The CDR3 spans 13 residues. CDR3 residues: CAWSLQGLTEAFF. As DNA, the CDR3 is TGTGCTTGGAGTTTACAGGGTCTCACTGAAGCTTTCTTT. The full variable domain, with the rest looked up from reference TRBV30 and TRBJ1-1, is SQTIHQWPATLVQPVGSPLSLECTVEGTSNPNLYWYRQAAGRGLQLLFYSVGIGQISSEVPQNLSASRPQDRQFILSSKKLLLSDSGFYLCAWSLQGLTEAFFGQGTRLTVV.

The chain joins TRBV28 to TRBJ1-5; 7 nucleotides line up with TRBD1. V lost 6 bases to trimming and J lost 6 bases; unmatched junction nucleotides: 5. The germline V gene encodes CDR1 MDHEN and CDR2 SYDVKM. The CDR3 covers 13 residues. The CDR3, as DNA: TGTGCCAGCAGCAGACAGGGCCGTCAGCCCCAGCATTTT. Translating it yields CASSRQGRQPQHF.

The V gene is TRBV27, the J gene TRBJ1-6, with D unclear. This CDR3 is built from 17 residues. The germline gives CDR1 MNHEY, CDR2 SMNVEV (reference sequence). Trimming removed 3 bases at V and 0 bases at J, with 12 bases between. The CDR3: CASSLGRGNSYNSPLHF. The CDR3, as DNA: TGTGCCAGCAGTTTGGGTCGGGGAAACTCCTATAATTCACCCCTCCACTTT.

A few counts support this clone. V is TRBV4-1 and J is TRBJ2-7; D might be TRBD1 (5 bases). Trimming left V 3 bases short and J 2 bases short, with 17 bases between. Germline V gives CDR1 MGHRA, CDR2 YSYEKL. CDR3 length equals 16 residues. The CDR3 loop is CASSHYLSEQAYEQYF. CDR3 nucleotides: TGCGCCAGCAGCCATTACCTATCGGAACAGGCCTACGAGCAGTACTTC.

The chain employs TRBV2 and TRBJ1-4, with a weak D call TRBD1 (6 bases). V was pared by 8 bases and J by 11 bases, with 15 bases between. The CDR3 covers 12 residues. CDR1 and CDR2 from the germline V gene are SNHLY and FYNNEI. For the CDR3, the DNA is TGTGCCAGCGGGCCCGGACAGACTAAACTGTTTTTT. This translates into CASGPGQTKLFF.

This clone occurred a few times. The chain has TRBV12-5 and TRBJ1-2; TRBD1 is a possible D gene (6 bases). CDR3 size: 14 residues. Germline V gene lookup returns CDR1 LGHNT and CDR2 FRNRAP. The V end lost 4 bases, the J end lost 8 bases, and 17 bases lay between the germline ends. CDR3 residues: CASGSGGVRGGYTF. As DNA, the CDR3 is TGTGCTAGTGGTTCGGGGGGGGTTAGGGGGGGCTACACCTTC.

CDR3 bases: TGTGCCAGCTCACCAACGACAGGGATGAACACTGAAGCTTTCTTT. Protein product: CASSPTTGMNTEAFF. The chain couples TRBV18 to TRBJ1-1; 7 positions agree with TRBD1. Germline CDR1 is KGHSH and CDR2 is LQKENI. Trimming cost V 2 bases and J 0 bases; bases outside gene matches: 3. The CDR3 has 15 residues.

The chain links TRBV27 to TRBJ2-7; 8 positions agree with TRBD2. Trimming at V came to 1 base and at J to 5 bases, leaving 7 bases not matched to a gene. This CDR3 has 15 residues. CDR1 and CDR2 (germline): MNHEY, SMNVEV (reference sequence). This CDR3 reads CASSLLTGGVHEQYF. The DNA for the CDR3 is TGTGCCAGCAGTTTATTAACGGGAGGGGTCCACGAGCAGTACTTC.

This rearrangement joins TRBV7-6 to TRBJ2-3; TRBD2 matches 7 bases. The germline CDR1 and CDR2 sequences are SGHVS and FNYEAQ. This CDR3 has 16 residues. V shed 1 base, J shed 0 bases, and the junction held 4 bases outside the gene matches. The CDR3 nucleotides read TGTGCCAGCAGCTTAGGGAGCGGGGCTAGCACAGATACGCAGTATTTT. It is translated as CASSLGSGASTDTQYF.

The CDR3 region is CASSEGTGRGINEKLFF. Written as DNA, the CDR3 is TGTGCCAGCAGTGAAGGGACAGGGAGGGGGATTAATGAAAAACTGTTTTTT. The rearrangement uses TRBV6-1 and TRBJ1-4; 8 bases map to TRBD1. Germline V gene sequence: CDR1 MNHNS, CDR2 SASEGT. This CDR3 comprises 17 residues. V gave up 1 base and J gave up 4 bases; unmatched junction bases: 8.

DNA of the CDR3: TGTGCCAGCAGCCAATTCCCGGGACAGGTCTACGAGCAGTACTTC. Translated, it gives CASSQFPGQVYEQYF. The chain is built from TRBV27 and TRBJ2-7; TRBD1 agrees at 8 bases. The V gene's germline CDR1 is MNHEY and CDR2 SMNVEV (reference sequence). The V segment lost 6 bases and the J segment 3 bases; nucleotides outside the gene matches: 10. The CDR3 covers 15 residues.

The chain couples TRBV15 to TRBJ2-3, with D perhaps TRBD2 (6 bases). Germline CDR1 is LNHNV and CDR2 is YYDKDF (reference sequence). Trimming left V 1 base short and J 0 bases short, with 8 bases between. The CDR3 contains 15 residues. CDR3: CATSRGGGSTDTQYF. CDR3 nucleotide sequence: TGTGCCACCAGCAGAGGGGGAGGTAGCACAGATACGCAGTATTTT.

This rearrangement joins TRBV5-4 to TRBJ2-6, with a weak D call TRBD1 (5 bases). The germline gives CDR1 SGHNT, CDR2 YYREEE (reference sequence). This CDR3 contains 18 residues. Trimming pared 0 bases from V and 0 bases from J, leaving 13 bases between. The CDR3 region has the DNA TGTGCCAGCAGCTTGGGGGGCAGGGATTACTCTGGGGCCAACGTCCTGACTTTC. It specifies CASSLGGRDYSGANVLTF.

This rearrangement joins TRBV11-2 to TRBJ1-3; unclear D gene. Trimming cost V 1 base and J 4 bases, with 5 bases left between them. The CDR3 loop spans 13 amino acids. From germline, CDR1 is SGHAT and CDR2 FQNNGV. CDR3 in DNA: TGTGCCAGCAGCTTAGCAGGCGGAAACACCATATATTTT. This sequence encodes CASSLAGGNTIYF.

In its sample, this clone was seen a few times. This chain joins TRBV19 and TRBJ1-1, with TRBD1 as a possible D gene (6 bases). The CDR3 has 14 residues. V was cut by 2 bases and J by 6 bases, with 13 bases left in between. CDR1 LNHDA and CDR2 SQIVND come from the germline V gene (reference sequence). The CDR3 sequence: CASSISTGRAEAFF. In DNA, the CDR3 is TGTGCCAGTAGTATAAGTACAGGGAGGGCTGAAGCTTTCTTT.

The chain combines TRBV29-1 with TRBJ1-4; D not resolved. The CDR3 has 15 amino acids. Deletions cut 0 bases from V and 6 bases from J, with 14 bases between. Germline V CDR1 and CDR2: SQVTM, ANQGSEA. The chain's CDR3 is CSVEDPHGRDEKLFF. The CDR3 DNA reads TGCAGCGTTGAAGATCCCCATGGGAGGGATGAAAAACTGTTTTTT.

The chain couples TRBV7-2 to TRBJ2-7; 9 nucleotides match TRBD2. This CDR3 is 14 amino acids long. With V trimmed by 3 bases and J by 6 bases, 6 bases remained unmatched. Per the germline V gene, CDR1 is SGHTA and CDR2 is FQGNSA. In DNA form, the CDR3 reads TGTGCCAGCAGCTTCCCGGGACTAGCTCCCGAGCAGTACTTC. Translating it yields CASSFPGLAPEQYF.